A single sample gave rise to the 22 T cell receptor beta chains below, sequenced in a study of cytomegalovirus exposure and HLA in healthy donors. PCR used 60 Vbeta primers and 13 Jbeta primers. Using immunoSEQ multiplex PCR, the repertoire was profiled, and TCRdb retains in-frame clones only, with some absent. This sample has 140,000 or so clones, with about four fifths found just once. Sequencing used PBMCs. These receptors all stem from a man aged 40-49 years in good health and CMV-seronegative.

The chain links TRBV2 to TRBJ1-5; 8 bases align to TRBD1. This CDR3 spans 15 amino acids. From germline, CDR1 is SNHLY and CDR2 FYNNEI. Trimming cost V 6 bases and J 0 bases; bases outside gene matches: 4. CDR3 sequence (DNA): TGTGCCAGCAGGCGACAGGGGAGTAGCAATCAGCCCCAGCATTTT. Protein sequence: CASRRQGSSNQPQHF.

A few counts support this clone. The chain has TRBV5-4 and TRBJ1-4; tentative D call: TRBD1 (6 bases). The CDR3 loop spans 15 amino acids. The germline V and J ends were trimmed by 4 bases and 4 bases, with 14 bases remaining between them. Germline loops: CDR1 SGHNT, CDR2 YYREEE (reference sequence). The CDR3 region is CASSPQTGLNEKLFF. Written as DNA, the CDR3 is TGTGCCAGCAGCCCCCAGACAGGACTTAATGAAAAACTGTTTTTT.

The rearrangement links TRBV19 to TRBJ1-1; TRBD1 might be the D (5 bases). The germline CDR1 and CDR2 sequences are LNHDA and SQIVND (reference sequence). V lost 8 bases and J lost 4, with 14 bases in between. The CDR3 sequence is 13 residues long. CDR3 nucleotides: TGTGCCAGTGGCAGGGCAGGTACCACTGAAGCTTTCTTT. It encodes CASGRAGTTEAFF.

The chain combines TRBV6-5 with TRBJ1-2; the D gene is possibly TRBD1 (5 bases). Germline V CDR1 and CDR2: MNHEY, SVGAGI. The germline V and J ends were trimmed by 7 bases and 7 bases, with 16 bases remaining between them. This CDR3 is 13 amino acids long. Written as DNA, the CDR3 is TGTGCCAGCAATCCTACCCAGGGCTCTGGCTACACCTTC. Residues: CASNPTQGSGYTF.

This clone was observed a handful of times. The genes are TRBV6-5 and TRBJ1-1; TRBD1 agrees at 10 bases. The V gene's germline CDR1 is MNHEY and CDR2 SVGAGI. With V trimmed by 2 bases and J by 5 bases, 2 bases remained unmatched. The CDR3 is 14 residues long. In nucleotides, the CDR3 is TGTGCCAGCAGTTACGACAGGGGGCGGACTGAAGCTTTCTTT. Translating it yields CASSYDRGRTEAFF.

The chain is built from TRBV6-5 and TRBJ2-5; D might be TRBD2 (6 bases). The CDR3 has 14 residues. Germline CDR1 reads MNHEY; CDR2 reads SVGAGI. Trimming stripped 1 base from V and 5 bases from J, with 11 bases between. The CDR3 loop is CASSYYRGRETQYF. The CDR3, as DNA: TGTGCCAGCAGTTACTACCGGGGGAGGGAGACCCAGTACTTC.

This clone was counted once. The genes are TRBV10-1 and TRBJ1-6, with 9 bases identical to TRBD1. V was clipped by 6 bases and J by 5 bases; unmatched bases: 8. Germline V gene data show CDR1 as WNHNN and CDR2 as SYGVQD (reference sequence). The CDR3 extends over 16 amino acids. Here the CDR3 DNA reads TGCGCCAGCAGCGACGGACAGGGGATAAATAATTCACCCCTCCACTTT. This codes for CASSDGQGINNSPLHF.

The V call is TRBV30, the J call TRBJ2-5; TRBD1 might be the D (5 bases). The J call may not be correct, given that the DNA end is closer to TRBJ2-7. CDR3 length: 15 amino acids. The V gene's germline CDR1 is GTSNPN and CDR2 SVGIG (reference sequence). The CDR3 protein is CAWSPHSQGLGEQYF. DNA of the CDR3: TGTGCCTGGAGTCCCCACTCTCAGGGCTTGGGCGAGCAGTACTTC.

The V and J genes are TRBV9 and TRBJ1-4, with TRBD1 identical over 10 bases. This CDR3 contains 16 residues. Germline CDR1 and CDR2: SGDLS and YYNGEE. Unmatched junction bases numbered 9, after V lost 4 bases and J lost 6 bases. This chain's CDR3 is CASSPAGGTGDEKLFF. CDR3 nucleotides: TGTGCCAGCAGCCCTGCCGGAGGGACAGGGGATGAAAAACTGTTTTTT.

The gene calls are TRBV6-5 and TRBJ2-7; D is unclear. V lost 1 base to trimming and J lost 6 bases, with 7 bases between them. The CDR3 has 12 residues. Germline V CDR1 and CDR2: MNHEY, SVGAGI. CDR3 amino acids: CASSYLTGEQYF. CDR3 DNA: TGTGCCAGCAGTTACTTGACGGGCGAGCAGTACTTC.

The chain's CDR3 is CASSKPGGSSYEQYF. CDR3 sequence (DNA): TGTGCCAGTAGTAAGCCGGGGGGTAGTTCCTACGAGCAGTACTTC. The chain joins TRBV19 to TRBJ2-7, with 7 bases matching TRBD2. From germline, CDR1 is LNHDA and CDR2 SQIVND (reference sequence). Trimming took 4 bases from V and 1 from J; bases not matched to a gene: 7. The CDR3 loop spans 15 amino acids.

The chain recombines TRBV4-3 with TRBJ2-2; possible D gene TRBD2, 5 bases. CDR1 LGHNA and CDR2 YSLEER come from the germline V gene. Trimming took 4 bases from V and 3 from J, leaving 12 bases between them. The CDR3 contains 15 residues. CDR3 nucleotides: TGCGCCAGCAGCCTACAAGAGGGATACACCGGGGAGCTGTTTTTT. Translating gives CASSLQEGYTGELFF.

The chain uses TRBV28 and TRBJ1-5; tentative D call: TRBD1 (5 bases). The V end lost 8 bases, the J end lost 1 base, and 15 bases lay between the germline ends. The CDR3 is 15 amino acids. Germline assignment: CDR1 MDHEN and CDR2 SYDVKM. The CDR3 sequence is CASVYGGGSNQPQHF. The CDR3 DNA is TGTGCCAGCGTATACGGGGGGGGAAGCAATCAGCCCCAGCATTTT.

The CDR3 DNA follows: TGCGCCAGCAGCCAAGAGGCCAGGGGATATGGCCAAGAGACCCAGTACTTC. Translation: CASSQEARGYGQETQYF. The chain has TRBV4-3 and TRBJ2-5; D possibly corresponds to TRBD1 (6 bases). The V gene lost 0 bases and the J gene lost 1 base, with 15 bases spanning the gap. The CDR3 spans 17 residues. CDR1 is LGHNA and CDR2 is YSLEER in the germline V gene.

V usage is TRBV30 and J usage is TRBJ1-1; 7 bases agree with TRBD1. CDR3 size: 11 residues. V lost 7 bases to trimming and J lost 4 bases; unmatched junction nucleotides: 3. Germline CDR1 reads GTSNPN; CDR2 reads SVGIG (reference sequence). CDR3 DNA: TGTGCCTACGACAGGGTCACTGAAGCTTTCTTT. Amino acid sequence: CAYDRVTEAFF.

The chain links TRBV6-5 to TRBJ2-5; possible D gene TRBD1, 7 bases. CDR1 is MNHEY and CDR2 is SVGAGI in the germline V gene. The CDR3 sequence is 12 residues long. The CDR3 DNA follows: TGTGTCTCGGGACAGCGGCGGGGGACCCAGTACTTC. Protein product: CVSGQRRGTQYF.

In DNA, the CDR3 is TGCAGCGTCCTTCTTAGTCACACAGATACGCAGTATTTT. It yields the protein CSVLLSHTDTQYF. The rearrangement links TRBV29-1 to TRBJ2-3; no firm D call. CDR3 size: 13 residues. Trimming removed 6 bases at V and 2 bases at J, with 12 bases between. Germline V gene sequence: CDR1 SQVTM, CDR2 ANQGSEA.

This clone was detected only once. The V call is TRBV27, the J call TRBJ2-7; 9 bases match TRBD1. With V trimmed by 4 bases and J by 6 bases, 4 bases remained unmatched. Germline-derived CDR1 and CDR2 are MNHEY and SMNVEV (reference sequence). This CDR3 contains 13 residues. In DNA, the CDR3 is TGTGCCAGCAGTTGGACAGGGGTGCGCGAGCAGTACTTC. It codes for CASSWTGVREQYF.

J is TRBJ2-3 and V is TRBV2; TRBD1 matches 7 bases. The CDR3 loop spans 15 amino acids. CDR1 and CDR2 (germline): SNHLY, FYNNEI. Unmatched junction bases numbered 8, after V lost 7 bases and J lost 1 base. This CDR3 is CASTARGQRTDTQYF. In nucleotides, the CDR3 is TGTGCCAGCACGGCTAGGGGACAGCGCACAGATACGCAGTATTTT.

The chain joins TRBV10-3 to TRBJ2-3; weak D call: TRBD2 (6 bases). The CDR3 loop spans 14 amino acids. Per the germline V gene, CDR1 is ENHRY and CDR2 is SYGVKD. V was shortened by 5 bases and J by 2 bases, with 11 bases between the two germline ends. The CDR3 DNA reads TGTGCCATCAGTACTAGCTCCGCCACAGATACGCAGTATTTT. This translates into CAISTSSATDTQYF.

A word on this clone: The identical CDR3 is also encoded by other nucleotide sequences in the sample. The chain couples TRBV7-2 to TRBJ1-5; D is perhaps TRBD1 (6 bases). Per the germline V gene, CDR1 is SGHTA and CDR2 is FQGNSA. Trimming pared 5 bases from V and 4 bases from J, leaving 9 bases between. The CDR3 loop spans 13 amino acids. The CDR3 spells CASSPQGNQPQHF. CDR3 sequence (DNA): TGTGCCAGCAGCCCACAGGGTAATCAGCCCCAGCATTTT.

The rearrangement links TRBV6-4 to TRBJ1-2, with 7 bases matching TRBD1. With V trimmed by 2 bases and J by 6 bases, 3 bases remained unmatched. The germline CDR1 and CDR2 sequences are MRHNA and SNTAGT. The CDR3 sequence is 13 residues long. The DNA for the CDR3 is TGTGCCAGCAGTGACGAAGGGGGCGATGGCTACACCTTC. Its protein is CASSDEGGDGYTF.